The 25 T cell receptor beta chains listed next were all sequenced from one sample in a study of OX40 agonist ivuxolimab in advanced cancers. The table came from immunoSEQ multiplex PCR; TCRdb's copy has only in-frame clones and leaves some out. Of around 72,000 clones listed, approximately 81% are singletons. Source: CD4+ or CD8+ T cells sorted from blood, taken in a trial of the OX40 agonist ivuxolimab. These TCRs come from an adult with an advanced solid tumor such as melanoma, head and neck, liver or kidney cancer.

In DNA, the CDR3 is TGTGCCAGCAGTGAATCGGGGGGAGGAGAAAAACTGTTTTTT. Translating it yields CASSESGGGEKLFF. The chain is built from TRBV2 and TRBJ1-4; TRBD1 is a possible D gene (5 bases). The CDR3 is 14 residues long. Trimming left V 2 bases short and J 8 bases short, with 12 bases between. CDR1 and CDR2 from the germline V gene are SNHLY and FYNNEI.

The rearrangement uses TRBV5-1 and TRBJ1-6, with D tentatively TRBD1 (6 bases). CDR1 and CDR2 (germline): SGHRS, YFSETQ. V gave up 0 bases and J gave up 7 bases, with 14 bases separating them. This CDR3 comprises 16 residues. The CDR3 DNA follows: TGCGCCAGCAGCTTGGGCCTACAGGGTGTAAATTCACCCCTCCACTTT. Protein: CASSLGLQGVNSPLHF.

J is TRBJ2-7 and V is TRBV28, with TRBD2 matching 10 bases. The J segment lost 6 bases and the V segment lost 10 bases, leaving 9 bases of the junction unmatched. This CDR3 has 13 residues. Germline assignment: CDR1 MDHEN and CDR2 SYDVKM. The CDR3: CATTSGRVGEQYF. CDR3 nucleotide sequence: TGTGCCACTACGAGCGGGAGGGTGGGCGAGCAGTACTTC.

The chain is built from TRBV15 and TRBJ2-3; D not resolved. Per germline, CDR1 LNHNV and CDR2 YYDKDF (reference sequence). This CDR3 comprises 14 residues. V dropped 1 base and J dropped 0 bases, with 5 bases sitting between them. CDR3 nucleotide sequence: TGTGCCACCAGCAGAGGAGCTAGCACAGATACGCAGTATTTT. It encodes CATSRGASTDTQYF.

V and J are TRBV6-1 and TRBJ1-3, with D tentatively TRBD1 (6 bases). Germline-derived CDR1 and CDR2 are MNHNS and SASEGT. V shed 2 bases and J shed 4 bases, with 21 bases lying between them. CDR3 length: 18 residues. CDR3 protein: CASSESLVTGWRGNTIYF. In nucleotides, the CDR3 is TGTGCCAGCAGTGAAAGTCTCGTTACAGGGTGGAGAGGAAACACCATATATTTT.

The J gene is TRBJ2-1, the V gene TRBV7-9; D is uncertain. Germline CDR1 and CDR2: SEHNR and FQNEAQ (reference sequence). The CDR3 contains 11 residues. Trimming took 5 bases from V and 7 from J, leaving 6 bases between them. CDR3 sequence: CASSPKNEQFF. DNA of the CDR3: TGTGCCAGCAGCCCGAAAAATGAGCAGTTCTTC.

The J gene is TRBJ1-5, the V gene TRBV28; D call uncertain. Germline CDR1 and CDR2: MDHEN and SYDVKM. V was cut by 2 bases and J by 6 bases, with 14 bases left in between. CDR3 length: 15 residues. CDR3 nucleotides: TGTGCCAGCAGTTTAATGGAAAAACGGGGTCAGCCCCAGCATTTT. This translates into CASSLMEKRGQPQHF.

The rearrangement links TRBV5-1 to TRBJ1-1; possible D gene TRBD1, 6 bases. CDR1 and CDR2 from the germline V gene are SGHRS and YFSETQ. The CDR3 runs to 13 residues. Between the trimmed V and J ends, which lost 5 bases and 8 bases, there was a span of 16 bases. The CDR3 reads CASSPSGQFEAFF. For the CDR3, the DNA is TGCGCCAGCAGTCCTTCCGGACAGTTCGAAGCTTTCTTT.

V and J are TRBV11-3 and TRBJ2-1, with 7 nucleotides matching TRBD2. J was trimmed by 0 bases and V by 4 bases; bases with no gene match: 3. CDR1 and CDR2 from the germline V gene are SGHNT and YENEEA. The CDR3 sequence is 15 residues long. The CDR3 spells CASSSSGISYNEQFF. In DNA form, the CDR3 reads TGTGCCAGCAGCTCAAGCGGGATCTCCTACAATGAGCAGTTCTTC.

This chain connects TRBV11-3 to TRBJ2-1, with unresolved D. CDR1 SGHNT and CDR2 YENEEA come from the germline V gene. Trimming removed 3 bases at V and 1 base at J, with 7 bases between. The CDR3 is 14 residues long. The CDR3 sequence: CASSFAHSYNEQFF. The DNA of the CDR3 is TGTGCCAGCAGCTTTGCCCATTCCTACAATGAGCAGTTCTTC.

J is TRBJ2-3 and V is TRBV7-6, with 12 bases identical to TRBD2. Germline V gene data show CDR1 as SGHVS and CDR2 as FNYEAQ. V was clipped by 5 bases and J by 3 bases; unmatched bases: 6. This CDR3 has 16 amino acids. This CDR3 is CASSPTSGRWTDTQYF. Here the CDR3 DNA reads TGTGCCAGCAGCCCCACTAGCGGGAGGTGGACAGATACGCAGTATTTT.

The CDR3 loop reads CASSTLAGETQYF. The DNA for the CDR3 is TGTGCCAGCAGCACTCTAGCGGGAGAGACCCAGTACTTC. J is TRBJ2-5 and V is TRBV21-1; no DNA check was done on the table's D call, TRBD2. TRBV21-1 is recorded as a pseudogene. The CDR3 consists of 13 residues.

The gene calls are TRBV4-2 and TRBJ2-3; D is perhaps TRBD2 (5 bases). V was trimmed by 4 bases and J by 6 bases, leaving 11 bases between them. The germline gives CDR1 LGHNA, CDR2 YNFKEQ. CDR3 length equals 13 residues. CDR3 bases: TGTGCCAGCAGCCCGGAGCGGCGGGATACGCAGTATTTT. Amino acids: CASSPERRDTQYF.

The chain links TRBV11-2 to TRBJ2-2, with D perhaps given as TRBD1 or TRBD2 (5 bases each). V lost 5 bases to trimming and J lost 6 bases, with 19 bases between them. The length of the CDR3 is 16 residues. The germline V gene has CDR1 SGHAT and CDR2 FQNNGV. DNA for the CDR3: TGTGCCAGCAGCGCCCTAGGGGACCGAGGGTCCGGGGAGCTGTTTTTT. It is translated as CASSALGDRGSGELFF.

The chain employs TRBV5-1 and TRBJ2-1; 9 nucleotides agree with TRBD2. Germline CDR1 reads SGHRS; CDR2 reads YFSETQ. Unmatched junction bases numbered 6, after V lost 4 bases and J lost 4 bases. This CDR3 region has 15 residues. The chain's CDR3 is CASSTATSGYNEQFF. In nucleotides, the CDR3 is TGCGCCAGCAGCACCGCGACTAGCGGTTACAATGAGCAGTTCTTC.

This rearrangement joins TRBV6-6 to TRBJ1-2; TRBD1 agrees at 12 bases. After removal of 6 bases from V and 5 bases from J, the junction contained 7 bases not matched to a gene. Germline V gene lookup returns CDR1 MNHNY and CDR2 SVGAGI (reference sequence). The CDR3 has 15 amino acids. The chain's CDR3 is CASRRGQGAGYGYTF. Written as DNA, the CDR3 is TGTGCCAGCAGAAGGGGACAGGGGGCAGGATATGGCTACACCTTC.

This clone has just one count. The CDR3 DNA reads as TGTGCCATCAGCCCGGGAGGGCCGGGTGGAGATACGCAGTATTTT. Its protein is CAISPGGPGGDTQYF. The chain is built from TRBV10-3 and TRBJ2-3, with 8 bases fitting TRBD2. This CDR3 comprises 15 residues. V lost 6 bases, J lost 5 bases, and 10 bases stayed unmatched. Per the germline V gene, CDR1 is ENHRY and CDR2 is SYGVKD.

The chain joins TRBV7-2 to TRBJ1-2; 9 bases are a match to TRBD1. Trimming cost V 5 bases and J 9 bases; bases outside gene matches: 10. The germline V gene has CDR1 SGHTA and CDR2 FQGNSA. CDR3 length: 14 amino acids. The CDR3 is CASSPRTGVGSYTF. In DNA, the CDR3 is TGTGCCAGCAGCCCCAGGACAGGGGTAGGCAGCTACACCTTC.

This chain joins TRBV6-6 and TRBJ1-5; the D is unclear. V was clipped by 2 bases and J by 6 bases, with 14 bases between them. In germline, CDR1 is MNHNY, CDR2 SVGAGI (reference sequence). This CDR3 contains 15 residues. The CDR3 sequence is CASSYARNTIQPQHF. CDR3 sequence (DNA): TGTGCCAGCAGTTACGCCCGGAATACAATTCAGCCCCAGCATTTT.

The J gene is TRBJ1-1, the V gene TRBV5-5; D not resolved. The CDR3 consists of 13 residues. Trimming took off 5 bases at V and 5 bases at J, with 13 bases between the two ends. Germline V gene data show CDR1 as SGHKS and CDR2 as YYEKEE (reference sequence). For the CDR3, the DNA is TGTGCCAGCAGTCTTGAAGGGAGGACTGAAGCTTTCTTT. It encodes CASSLEGRTEAFF. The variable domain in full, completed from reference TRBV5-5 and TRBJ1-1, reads DAGVTQSPTHLIKTRGQQVTLRCSPISGHKSVSWYQQVLGQGPQFIFQYYEKEERGRGNFPDRFSARQFPNYSSELNVNALLLGDSALYLCASSLEGRTEAFFGQGTRLTVV.

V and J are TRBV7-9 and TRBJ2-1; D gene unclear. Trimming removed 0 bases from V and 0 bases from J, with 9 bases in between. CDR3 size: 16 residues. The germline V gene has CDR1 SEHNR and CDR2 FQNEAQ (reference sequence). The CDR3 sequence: CASSLANLGSYNEQFF. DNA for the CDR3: TGTGCCAGCAGCTTAGCGAACTTGGGCTCCTACAATGAGCAGTTCTTC.

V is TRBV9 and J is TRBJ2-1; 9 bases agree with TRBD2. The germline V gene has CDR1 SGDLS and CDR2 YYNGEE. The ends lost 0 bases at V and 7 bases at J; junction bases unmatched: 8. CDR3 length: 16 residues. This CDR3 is CASSVEVSGSKNEQFF. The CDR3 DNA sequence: TGTGCCAGCAGCGTAGAGGTTAGCGGGAGTAAGAATGAGCAGTTCTTC.

The CDR3 DNA follows: TGTGCCATCAGTGAGTCGGGCGGACATCAGCCCCAGCATTTT. It translates to CAISESGGHQPQHF. The chain employs TRBV10-3 and TRBJ1-5, with D unclear. With 0 bases removed from V and 5 bases from J, the gap between germline ends came to 8 bases. The CDR3 runs to 14 residues. Germline V gives CDR1 ENHRY, CDR2 SYGVKD.

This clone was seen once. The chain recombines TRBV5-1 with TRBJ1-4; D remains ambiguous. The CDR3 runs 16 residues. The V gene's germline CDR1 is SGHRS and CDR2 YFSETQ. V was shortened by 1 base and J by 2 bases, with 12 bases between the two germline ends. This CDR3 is CASSLKGVATNEKLFF. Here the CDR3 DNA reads TGCGCCAGCAGCTTGAAGGGAGTAGCTACTAATGAAAAACTGTTTTTT.

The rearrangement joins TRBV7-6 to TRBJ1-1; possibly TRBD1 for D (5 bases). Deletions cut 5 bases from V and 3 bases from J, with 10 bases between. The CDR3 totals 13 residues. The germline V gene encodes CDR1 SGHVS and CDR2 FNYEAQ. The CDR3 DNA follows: TGTGCCAGCAGCCCCCTGGGGGACACTGAAGCTTTCTTT. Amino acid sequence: CASSPLGDTEAFF.